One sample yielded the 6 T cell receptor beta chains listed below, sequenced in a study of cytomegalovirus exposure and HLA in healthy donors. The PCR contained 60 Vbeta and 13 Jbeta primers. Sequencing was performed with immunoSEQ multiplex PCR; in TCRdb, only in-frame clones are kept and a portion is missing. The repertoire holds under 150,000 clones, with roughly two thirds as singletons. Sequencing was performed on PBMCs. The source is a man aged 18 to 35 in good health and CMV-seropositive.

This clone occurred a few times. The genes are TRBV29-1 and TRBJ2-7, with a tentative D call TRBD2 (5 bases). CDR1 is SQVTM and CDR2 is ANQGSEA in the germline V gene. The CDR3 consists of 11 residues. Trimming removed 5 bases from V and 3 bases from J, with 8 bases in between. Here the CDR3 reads CSVSGDYEQYF. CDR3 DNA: TGCAGCGTTTCCGGGGACTACGAGCAGTACTTC.

Here the CDR3 reads CASSYGASGNTIYF. The CDR3 nucleotides are TGTGCCAGCAGTTACGGGGCCTCTGGAAACACCATATATTTT. The V and J genes are TRBV6-5 and TRBJ1-3, with a weak D call TRBD1 (5 bases). This CDR3 has 14 amino acids. V shed 2 bases and J shed 0 bases, with 5 bases lying between them. The germline CDR1 and CDR2 sequences are MNHEY and SVGAGI.

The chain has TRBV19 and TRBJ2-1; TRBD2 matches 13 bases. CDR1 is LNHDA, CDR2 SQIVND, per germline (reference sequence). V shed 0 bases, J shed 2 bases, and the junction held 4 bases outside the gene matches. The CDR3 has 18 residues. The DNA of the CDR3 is TGTGCCAGTAGTATAGAACGAACTAGCGGGGGGGCCTACAATGAGCAGTTCTTC. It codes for CASSIERTSGGAYNEQFF. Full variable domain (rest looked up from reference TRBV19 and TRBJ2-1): DGGITQSPKYLFRKEGQNVTLSCEQNLNHDAMYWYRQDPGQGLRLIYYSQIVNDFQKGDIAEGYSVSREKKESFPLTVTSAQKNPTAFYLCASSIERTSGGAYNEQFFGPGTRLTVL.

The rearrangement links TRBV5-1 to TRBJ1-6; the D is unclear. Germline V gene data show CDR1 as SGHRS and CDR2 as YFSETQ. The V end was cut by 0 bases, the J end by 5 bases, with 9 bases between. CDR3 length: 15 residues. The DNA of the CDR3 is TGCGCCAGCAGCTTGGAACAGACAAATAATTCACCCCTCCACTTT. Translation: CASSLEQTNNSPLHF. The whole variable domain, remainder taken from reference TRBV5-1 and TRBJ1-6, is KAGVTQTPRYLIKTRGQQVTLSCSPISGHRSVSWYQQTPGQGLQFLFEYFSETQRNKGNFPGRFSGRQFSNSRSEMNVSTLELGDSALYLCASSLEQTNNSPLHFGNGTRLTVT.

CDR3 amino acids: CASSGAGGTDTQYF. DNA of the CDR3: TGTGCCAGCAGTGGGGCGGGGGGGACAGATACGCAGTATTTT. This chain joins TRBV2 and TRBJ2-3; 9 bases match TRBD2. The CDR3 sequence is 14 residues long. Germline values: CDR1 SNHLY, CDR2 FYNNEI. With V trimmed by 4 bases and J by 3 bases, 2 bases remained unmatched.

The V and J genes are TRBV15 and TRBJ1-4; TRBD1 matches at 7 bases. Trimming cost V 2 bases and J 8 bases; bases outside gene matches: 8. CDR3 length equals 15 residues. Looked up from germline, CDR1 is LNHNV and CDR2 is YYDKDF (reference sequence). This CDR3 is CATSRQGGQWEKLFF. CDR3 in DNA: TGTGCCACCAGCAGACAGGGGGGTCAATGGGAAAAACTGTTTTTT.